This T cell receptor beta chain was sequenced during a study of OX40 agonist ivuxolimab in advanced cancers. The wider study: Each patient was given ivuxolimab into a vein every 2 weeks, at 0.01 to 10 mg/kg. Three patients got partial responses; one had hepatocellular carcinoma and two had cutaneous melanoma. Findings and limits, study-wide: Clones of CD4+ and CD8+ blood T cells grew by week 6 at doses of 0.1 to 3.0 mg/kg. Clonal expansion was among the lowest in partial responders at 0.1-3.0 mg/kg, especially CD8+.

Germline CDR1 and CDR2: SNHLY and FYNNEI. The length of the CDR3 is 14 residues. V lost 3 bases and J lost 5, with 11 bases in between. Method: immunoSEQ multiplex PCR; TCRdb's copy keeps in-frame clones and lacks some. Here the sample spans tens of thousands of clones, 75% to 80% being singletons. Concerning this clone: The target antigen is unknown.

The specimen comprised CD4+ or CD8+ T cells sorted from blood, sampled in a trial of the OX40 agonist ivuxolimab. The origin of this receptor is an adult with an advanced solid tumor such as melanoma, head and neck, liver or kidney cancer. V gene TRBV2 combines with J gene TRBJ1-5; tentative D call: TRBD1 (6 bases). The CDR3 DNA sequence: TGTGCCAGCAGTGACCCACAGGGTTATCAGCCCCAGCATTTT. The encoded protein is CASSDPQGYQPQHF.